This passage covers 18 T cell receptor beta chains from one sample sequenced in a study of blood T cell repertoires in COVID-19. The table came from immunoSEQ multiplex PCR; TCRdb's copy has only in-frame clones and leaves some out. This table holds under 70,000 clones, under 85% found once. The specimen was peripheral blood. The receptors stem from a woman aged 80 or older with active or convalescent COVID-19.

The chain links TRBV7-3 to TRBJ2-2; 11 bases fit TRBD2. J gave up 6 bases and V 7 bases, and 7 bases lay outside the gene matches. CDR3 size: 15 residues. Germline CDR1 and CDR2: SGHTA and FQGTGA. In DNA, the CDR3 is TGTGCCAGCAAGCCTAGCGGGGGGCCCTCCGGGGAGCTGTTTTTT. The encoded protein is CASKPSGGPSGELFF.

This chain connects TRBV5-5 to TRBJ2-7; D remains unclear. The CDR3 sequence is 15 residues long. V lost 0 bases to trimming and J lost 9 bases, with 19 bases between them. CDR1 is SGHKS and CDR2 is YYEKEE in the germline V gene (reference sequence). The CDR3 bases are TGTGCCAGCAGCTTGGTGCCGACCGAACCGCGAGGGCAGTACTTC. This codes for CASSLVPTEPRGQYF.

The sample holds a few counts of this clone. The chain links TRBV7-9 to TRBJ1-3, with TRBD1 identical over 7 bases. CDR3 length: 15 amino acids. The J segment lost 0 bases and the V segment lost 5 bases, leaving 4 bases of the junction unmatched. Germline loops: CDR1 SEHNR, CDR2 FQNEAQ (reference sequence). In DNA, the CDR3 is TGTGCCAGCAGCCCCGGACAGGTCTCTGGAAACACCATATATTTT. This encodes CASSPGQVSGNTIYF.

J is TRBJ1-1 and V is TRBV15, with TRBD1 matching 8 bases. CDR1 is LNHNV, CDR2 YYDKDF, per germline (reference sequence). Losses at the gene ends were 3 bases for V and 1 base for J; bases not matched to a gene: 4. This CDR3 has 15 amino acids. The CDR3 nucleotides read TGTGCCACCAGCAGGGACAGGGTGAGGAACACTGAAGCTTTCTTT. Protein sequence: CATSRDRVRNTEAFF.

The CDR3 coding sequence is TGTGCCAGCAGCCCGGGCGGGGCTGGTAACTACGAGCAGTACTTC. Protein: CASSPGGAGNYEQYF. The chain couples TRBV14 to TRBJ2-7, with a weak D call TRBD2 (6 bases). V lost 4 bases and J 3 bases, leaving 16 bases between the germline ends. This CDR3 has 15 amino acids. Germline loops: CDR1 SGHDN, CDR2 FVKESK.

The chain uses TRBV6-5 and TRBJ2-5, with a tentative D call TRBD1 (6 bases). V lost 0 bases and J 5 bases, leaving 13 bases between the germline ends. The CDR3 spans 15 residues. CDR1 and CDR2 from the germline V gene are MNHEY and SVGAGI. CDR3 nucleotide sequence: TGTGCCAGCAGTTACTCCTCAGGGGCGGAGGAGACCCAGTACTTC. This sequence encodes CASSYSSGAEETQYF.

At least ten counts were recorded for this clone. The CDR3 DNA reads as TGTGCCAGTAGTCTCCAGGACACAGGCTATTTCTATGGCTACACCTTC. It translates to CASSLQDTGYFYGYTF. The chain has TRBV19 and TRBJ1-2; possibly TRBD1 for D (5 bases). CDR1 is LNHDA, CDR2 SQIVND, per germline (reference sequence). V was shortened by 5 bases and J by 4 bases, with 20 bases between the two germline ends. The CDR3 consists of 16 residues.

This chain connects TRBV7-6 to TRBJ1-1; a possible D gene is TRBD1 (5 bases). The CDR3 contains 13 residues. Germline values: CDR1 SGHVS, CDR2 FNYEAQ. Trimming removed 5 bases at V and 4 bases at J, with 11 bases between. The CDR3, as DNA: TGTGCCAGCAGCCCGGGGGGGGGCACTGAAGCTTTCTTT. Its translation is CASSPGGGTEAFF. Full variable domain (missing parts from reference TRBV7-6 and TRBJ1-1): GAGVSQSPRYKVTKRGQDVALRCDPISGHVSLYWYRQALGQGPEFLTYFNYEAQQDKSGLPNDRFSAERPEGSISTLTIQRTEQRDSAMYRCASSPGGGTEAFFGQGTRLTVV.

The chain couples TRBV9 to TRBJ1-2; maybe TRBD1 (6 bases). The length of the CDR3 is 13 residues. Germline lookup yields CDR1 SGDLS and CDR2 YYNGEE. V was clipped by 3 bases and J by 2 bases, with 8 bases between them. The CDR3 DNA is TGTGCCAGCAGCGAGGGGGAGAACTATGGCTACACCTTC. This codes for CASSEGENYGYTF.

This chain uses TRBV3-1 (or the pseudogene TRBV3-2) with TRBJ1-2; D gene ambiguous. The CDR3 runs to 15 residues. CDR1 and CDR2 (germline): LGHDT, YNNKEL (reference sequence). V lost 2 bases and J lost 0, with 10 bases in between. DNA of the CDR3: TGTGCCAGCAGCCAAACCAGGAAAACTAACTATGGCTACACCTTC. Its translation: CASSQTRKTNYGYTF.

The V and J genes are TRBV3-1 (or the pseudogene TRBV3-2) and TRBJ1-3; 9 nucleotides match TRBD1. The CDR3 covers 15 residues. Unmatched junction bases numbered 4, after V lost 5 bases and J lost 2 bases. Germline CDR1 is LGHDT and CDR2 is YNNKEL (reference sequence). This CDR3 is CASSSRDRAGNTIYF. For the CDR3, the DNA is TGTGCCAGCAGCAGCCGGGACAGGGCTGGAAACACCATATATTTT.

The chain uses TRBV5-6 and TRBJ1-4, with TRBD1 identical over 8 bases. The CDR3 runs 14 residues. Germline trimming cut 2 bases from V and 8 bases from J; bases unmatched to any gene: 5. The V gene's germline CDR1 is SGHDT and CDR2 YYEEEE. This chain's CDR3 is CASSFDRGEEKLFF. The CDR3 DNA follows: TGTGCCAGCAGCTTTGACAGGGGCGAGGAAAAACTGTTTTTT.

This clone was detected only a few times. The chain couples TRBV2 to TRBJ2-5; D is possibly TRBD2 (6 bases). The V and J ends lost 3 bases and 1 base respectively, with 9 bases between them. Germline loops: CDR1 SNHLY, CDR2 FYNNEI. CDR3 length: 14 residues. The CDR3 is CASSELGGQETQYF. In DNA, the CDR3 is TGTGCCAGCAGTGAGTTGGGGGGCCAAGAGACCCAGTACTTC. Combining the CDR3 with reference TRBV2 and TRBJ2-5 gives the whole variable domain EPEVTQTPSHQVTQMGQEVILRCVPISNHLYFYWYRQILGQKVEFLVSFYNNEISEKSEIFDDQFSVERPDGSNFTLKIRSTKLEDSAMYFCASSELGGQETQYFGPGTRLLVL.

The V call is TRBV5-1, the J call TRBJ2-6; no definite D call. The CDR3 is made up of 16 amino acids. Germline V lookup: CDR1 SGHRS, CDR2 YFSETQ. Trimming pared 6 bases from V and 0 bases from J, leaving 13 bases between. CDR3 coding DNA: TGCGCCAGCACCCTAAGACCGGGCTCTGGGGCCAACGTCCTGACTTTC. Protein sequence: CASTLRPGSGANVLTF.

The CDR3 DNA sequence: TGCGCCAGCAGTGAGTCGGGGGGGAACTATGGCTACACCTTC. This translates into CASSESGGNYGYTF. The genes are TRBV10-2 and TRBJ1-2; possibly TRBD1 for D (5 bases). The CDR3 is made up of 14 amino acids. The germline CDR1 and CDR2 sequences are WSHSY and SAAADI. The germline V and J ends were trimmed by 0 bases and 2 bases, with 7 bases remaining between them.

V is TRBV5-4 and J is TRBJ2-5; TRBD2 is a possible D gene (6 bases). From germline, CDR1 is SGHNT and CDR2 YYREEE (reference sequence). This CDR3 spans 16 amino acids. Deletions cut 0 bases from V and 4 bases from J, with 16 bases between. The DNA for the CDR3 is TGTGCCAGCAGCTTGGCCAAGGTGGGGCGGGGAGAGACCCAGTACTTC. This gives the protein CASSLAKVGRGETQYF.

This chain connects TRBV25-1 to TRBJ1-1, with TRBD1 identical over 7 bases. V shed 3 bases, J shed 2 bases, and the junction held 6 bases outside the gene matches. The V gene's germline CDR1 is MGHDK and CDR2 SYGVNS. This CDR3 contains 15 residues. CDR3 nucleotides: TGTGCCAGCAGTGACCCCCAGGGGGGAAACACTGAAGCTTTCTTT. Its protein product is CASSDPQGGNTEAFF.

In nucleotides, the CDR3 is TGCGCCAGCAGTATAACAGGGGGCAGTGGGGCCAACGTCCTGACTTTC. This codes for CASSITGGSGANVLTF. The chain is built from TRBV10-2 and TRBJ2-6, with 9 bases lining up with TRBD1. Germline-derived CDR1 and CDR2 are WSHSY and SAAADI. The V and J ends lost 5 bases and 3 bases, in that order; junction bases with no gene match: 5. The CDR3 length is 16 residues.